The 14 T cell receptor beta chains reported below all come from one sample, sequenced in a study of shared clonotypes between healthy human individuals. This table comes from immunoSEQ multiplex PCR, and its TCRdb copy is limited to in-frame clones, with some not included. This sample yields 600,000 to 750,000 clones, of which 90% are seen a single time; 34% belongs to the top ten. Sequenced: memory CD8+ T cells from PBMCs. Subset indicated: CD45RO+ cells pooled with CCR7-negative TemRA cells. These receptors came from a man younger than 35 in good health. Some clones in this sample may be carry-over from other donors' samples.

CDR3 sequence (DNA): TGTGCCAGCAGTACCGACAGGGAAGTCCATCAGCCCCAGCATTTT. Translating gives CASSTDREVHQPQHF. This rearrangement joins TRBV6-6 to TRBJ1-5; 7 bases are a match to TRBD1. The germline V gene encodes CDR1 MNHNY and CDR2 SVGAGI (reference sequence). The V and J ends lost 5 bases and 5 bases, in that order; junction bases with no gene match: 9. The CDR3 has 15 amino acids.

The CDR3 nucleotides read TGTGCCAGCAGTTTGAGGGGGCGCATTCAGCCCCAGCATTTT. It codes for CASSLRGRIQPQHF. The chain joins TRBV28 to TRBJ1-5, with 7 bases that match TRBD1. The CDR3 is made up of 14 amino acids. CDR1 and CDR2 (germline): MDHEN, SYDVKM. V dropped 3 bases and J dropped 6; count of bases not matched to a gene: 5.

This chain connects TRBV27 to TRBJ1-2; D might be TRBD1 (5 bases). The V and J ends lost 2 bases and 6 bases respectively, with 16 bases between them. Germline V gene lookup returns CDR1 MNHEY and CDR2 SMNVEV (reference sequence). CDR3 length: 15 residues. The CDR3 region is CASSLTGTDFDGYTF. For the CDR3, the DNA is TGTGCCAGCAGTTTAACCGGGACCGATTTCGATGGCTACACCTTC.

This clone was detected once. The chain combines TRBV5-8 with TRBJ2-1, with 8 positions matching TRBD2. The CDR3 is 14 residues long. The germline V gene encodes CDR1 SGHTS and CDR2 YDEGEE. V lost 6 bases, J lost 1 base, and 3 bases stayed unmatched. The CDR3 nucleotides read TGTGCCAGCATTGGCGGGAGGTCCTACAATGAGCAGTTCTTC. Residues: CASIGGRSYNEQFF.

The sample holds many counts of this clone. The chain recombines TRBV9 with TRBJ2-3; D is unresolved. CDR1 is SGDLS, CDR2 YYNGEE, per germline. The V gene lost 3 bases and the J gene lost 0 bases, with 11 bases spanning the gap. CDR3 length equals 15 residues. The CDR3 region is CASSEGKHSTDTQYF. As DNA, the CDR3 is TGTGCCAGCAGCGAGGGCAAACATAGCACAGATACGCAGTATTTT.

The chain uses TRBV27 and TRBJ2-3; 8 bases line up with TRBD1. The junction had 7 bases not matched to a gene; V was cut back by 5 bases and J by 3 bases. The CDR3 length is 15 residues. Germline CDR1 MNHEY, CDR2 SMNVEV (reference sequence). The CDR3 loop reads CASSPRTGWTDTQYF. CDR3 nucleotide sequence: TGTGCCAGCAGTCCACGGACAGGGTGGACAGATACGCAGTATTTT.

The rearrangement uses TRBV19 and TRBJ1-2; D is undetermined. CDR3 length equals 14 residues. Germline V gene data show CDR1 as LNHDA and CDR2 as SQIVND (reference sequence). V was shortened by 0 bases and J by 8 bases, with 13 bases between the two germline ends. This CDR3 is CASSIDLESRGYTF. The CDR3 region has the DNA TGTGCCAGTAGTATAGATTTGGAATCACGAGGCTACACCTTC.

V gene TRBV9 combines with J gene TRBJ1-1; D unresolved. CDR1 and CDR2 from the germline V gene are SGDLS and YYNGEE. CDR3 size: 13 residues. V was cut by 4 bases and J by 8 bases, with 15 bases left in between. The DNA for the CDR3 is TGTGCCAGCAGCTATGACAAGGCGGGGGAAGCTTTCTTT. Its protein product is CASSYDKAGEAFF.

V usage is TRBV6-7 and J usage is TRBJ1-3, with D uncertain. TRBV6-7 is an ORF for which the function is uncertain. V lost 11 bases, J lost 1 base, and 18 bases lay in between. The CDR3 is 15 residues long. CDR3: CAGSGLWGSGNTIYF. As DNA, the CDR3 is TGTGCCGGCTCTGGCTTATGGGGATCTGGAAACACCATATATTTT.

This chain links TRBV27 with TRBJ2-7; 10 bases agree with TRBD1. Looked up from germline, CDR1 is MNHEY and CDR2 is SMNVEV (reference sequence). There are 13 residues in the CDR3. V shed 8 bases and J 5 bases; nucleotides not matched to a gene: 6. CDR3 region: CASGRQGAHEQYF. CDR3 in DNA: TGTGCCAGCGGTAGACAGGGGGCCCACGAGCAGTACTTC.

The CDR3 DNA reads TGTGCCAGCAGCTCGAACAGGGGATGGGAAAAACTGTTTTTT. Protein sequence: CASSSNRGWEKLFF. This chain connects TRBV7-9 to TRBJ1-4, with 7 nucleotides matching TRBD1. The CDR3 length is 14 residues. The germline gives CDR1 SEHNR, CDR2 FQNEAQ (reference sequence). The J segment lost 8 bases and the V segment lost 4 bases, leaving 7 bases of the junction unmatched.

The chain employs TRBV7-9 and TRBJ1-4; D is unresolved. Germline lookup yields CDR1 SEHNR and CDR2 FQNEAQ (reference sequence). The CDR3 has 15 amino acids. V was clipped by 3 bases and J by 5 bases, with 13 bases between them. DNA of the CDR3: TGTGCCAGCAGCTTTGGGATTTTGGACAATGAAAAACTGTTTTTT. It codes for CASSFGILDNEKLFF.

The chain couples TRBV27 to TRBJ2-5; D unclear. Trimming left V 1 base short and J 5 bases short, with 11 bases between. CDR1 and CDR2 (germline): MNHEY, SMNVEV (reference sequence). The CDR3 has 14 amino acids. CDR3 sequence: CASSLLASGETQYF. The CDR3, as DNA: TGTGCCAGCAGTTTATTGGCTTCCGGGGAGACCCAGTACTTC.

This chain connects TRBV7-8 to TRBJ2-7; D is undetermined. Trimming took 3 bases from V and 3 from J, leaving 12 bases between them. The CDR3 spans 14 residues. Germline V lookup: CDR1 SGHVS, CDR2 FQNEAQ. CDR3 sequence (DNA): TGTGCCAGCAGCTTCGGGCCTGGAAACTACGAGCAGTACTTC. Protein: CASSFGPGNYEQYF.